The 23 T cell receptor beta chains listed next were all sequenced from one sample in a study of PD-L1 blockade in urothelial cancer. Generated by immunoSEQ multiplex PCR, the TCRdb table keeps only in-frame clones and is missing some. The table lists about 52,000 clones, 84% of them singletons. The sample in question was PBMCs, obtained around atezolizumab (anti-PD-L1) treatment. The source of these receptors is a middle-aged man with urothelial cancer.

The chain employs TRBV4-1 and TRBJ2-1; D uncertain. Germline V gene sequence: CDR1 MGHRA, CDR2 YSYEKL. V was clipped by 2 bases and J by 8 bases, with 13 bases between them. The CDR3 is 14 amino acids. In DNA, the CDR3 is TGCGCCAGCAGCCAAATTTTAGGAGACGATGAGCAGTTCTTC. Translating gives CASSQILGDDEQFF.

The chain couples TRBV9 to TRBJ1-2; 10 bases match TRBD1. CDR3 length: 15 residues. With 0 bases clipped from V and 6 bases from J, the junction kept 5 bases outside the gene matches. In germline, CDR1 is SGDLS, CDR2 YYNGEE. CDR3 coding DNA: TGTGCCAGCAGCGTAGCCGCCGGACAGGGGGATGGCTACACCTTC. Translated, it gives CASSVAAGQGDGYTF. Looking up the rest from reference TRBV9 and TRBJ1-2 gives the full variable domain: DSGVTQTPKHLITATGQRVTLRCSPRSGDLSVYWYQQSLDQGLQFLIQYYNGEERAKGNILERFSAQQFPDLHSELNLSSLELGDSALYFCASSVAAGQGDGYTFGSGTRLTVV.

This chain connects TRBV9 to TRBJ2-2, with 9 bases aligning to TRBD1. The trim removed 6 bases at V and 4 bases at J, leaving 4 bases unmatched. CDR3 length equals 14 residues. Germline assignment: CDR1 SGDLS and CDR2 YYNGEE. Written as DNA, the CDR3 is TGTGCCAGCAAAGAGACAGGGGGCACCGGGGAGCTGTTTTTT. Its protein product is CASKETGGTGELFF.

The chain couples TRBV28 to TRBJ2-3; 9 nucleotides match TRBD2. The CDR3 length is 19 residues. With 4 bases clipped from V and 1 base from J, the junction kept 15 bases outside the gene matches. Looked up from germline, CDR1 is MDHEN and CDR2 is SYDVKM. CDR3 in DNA: TGTGCCAGCAGTTCCCCCCAGAGCGGGAGGCGTCCCCGCACAGATACGCAGTATTTT. It is translated as CASSSPQSGRRPRTDTQYF.

This clone appeared once. CDR3 sequence: CASSFRTSGREQYF. The CDR3 nucleotides are TGTGCCAGCAGCTTTCGGACTAGCGGGAGGGAGCAGTACTTC. The chain joins TRBV5-4 to TRBJ2-7, with TRBD2 matching 14 bases. V shed 2 bases and J 7 bases; nucleotides not matched to a gene: 2. The CDR3 consists of 14 residues. CDR1 is SGHNT, CDR2 YYREEE, per germline (reference sequence).

This clone came up once. The chain joins TRBV28 to TRBJ1-1; possible D gene TRBD1, 5 bases. The germline V and J ends were trimmed by 6 bases and 2 bases, with 10 bases remaining between them. There are 13 residues in the CDR3. Per germline, CDR1 MDHEN and CDR2 SYDVKM. The CDR3 sequence is CASRRQLNTEAFF. In DNA, the CDR3 is TGTGCCAGCAGACGACAGTTAAACACTGAAGCTTTCTTT.

V usage is TRBV19 and J usage is TRBJ1-5; 7 bases fit TRBD1. CDR1 is LNHDA and CDR2 is SQIVND in the germline V gene (reference sequence). With 8 bases clipped from V and 0 bases from J, the junction kept 10 bases outside the gene matches. CDR3 size: 16 residues. In nucleotides, the CDR3 is TGTGCCAGTTCCCGACAGGGCGGGTATAGCAATCAGCCCCAGCATTTT. Its protein is CASSRQGGYSNQPQHF.

V and J are TRBV7-3 and TRBJ2-5, with TRBD1 identical over 8 bases. The CDR3 totals 13 residues. CDR1 is SGHTA, CDR2 FQGTGA, per germline. With V trimmed by 5 bases and J by 5 bases, 4 bases remained unmatched. The CDR3 bases are TGTGCCAGCAGCCCCGACAGGGGTGAGACCCAGTACTTC. Protein product: CASSPDRGETQYF.

The gene calls are TRBV7-3 and TRBJ2-1; 8 nucleotides align to TRBD2. The CDR3 has 15 amino acids. Unmatched junction bases numbered 5, after V lost 3 bases and J lost 4 bases. Germline loops: CDR1 SGHTA, CDR2 FQGTGA. Here the CDR3 DNA reads TGTGCCAGCAGCTTTGATCGGGGGGGGTACAATGAGCAGTTCTTC. Amino acid sequence: CASSFDRGGYNEQFF.

The V call is TRBV28, the J call TRBJ2-2; tentatively, D is TRBD1 (6 bases). This CDR3 is 16 amino acids long. Germline loops: CDR1 MDHEN, CDR2 SYDVKM. The V end was cut by 7 bases, the J end by 3 bases, with 18 bases between. The CDR3 bases are TGTGCCAGCAACACTGGGGGTCAGGGGTACACCGGGGAGCTGTTTTTT. This encodes CASNTGGQGYTGELFF.

This chain connects TRBV6-1 to TRBJ2-5, with 8 bases fitting TRBD2. After removal of 6 bases from V and 5 bases from J, the junction contained 2 bases not matched to a gene. This CDR3 comprises 12 residues. Germline-derived CDR1 and CDR2 are MNHNS and SASEGT. CDR3 residues: CASSRLAETQYF. Written as DNA, the CDR3 is TGTGCCAGCAGCAGACTAGCGGAGACCCAGTACTTC.

This clone came up a few times. The rearrangement joins TRBV28 to TRBJ1-1; D gene uncertain. The V end was cut by 3 bases, the J end by 7 bases, with 6 bases between. Germline assignment: CDR1 MDHEN and CDR2 SYDVKM. The CDR3 covers 11 residues. The CDR3 DNA follows: TGTGCCAGCAGTTTCGGAGTTGAAGCTTTCTTT. It specifies CASSFGVEAFF. Variable domain in full (rest from reference TRBV28 and TRBJ1-1): DVKVTQSSRYLVKRTGEKVFLECVQDMDHENMFWYRQDPGLGLRLIYFSYDVKMKEKGDIPEGYSVSREKKERFSLILESASTNQTSMYLCASSFGVEAFFGQGTRLTVV.

This clone was picked up a small number of times. V and J are TRBV4-3 and TRBJ1-4; no reliable D call. The CDR3 is 14 residues long. Germline V lookup: CDR1 LGHNA, CDR2 YSLEER. The ends were cut back, 0 bases at V and 9 bases at J, with 11 bases in the middle. CDR3 bases: TGCGCCAGCAGCCAAGATCTGAGCGGGAAAAAACTGTTTTTT. It specifies CASSQDLSGKKLFF.

This clone was counted only a few times. V gene TRBV6-5 combines with J gene TRBJ2-1; D is perhaps TRBD1 (5 bases). The V gene lost 8 bases and the J gene lost 4 bases, with 12 bases spanning the gap. The CDR3 length is 13 residues. CDR1 is MNHEY and CDR2 is SVGAGI in the germline V gene. The CDR3: CASLAGPYNEQFF. The CDR3 nucleotides read TGTGCCAGCCTGGCAGGGCCTTACAATGAGCAGTTCTTC.

V is TRBV4-3 and J is TRBJ2-3; TRBD1 matches at 7 bases. CDR1 LGHNA and CDR2 YSLEER come from the germline V gene. This CDR3 has 16 residues. The ends lost 1 base at V and 2 bases at J; junction bases unmatched: 6. The CDR3, as DNA: TGCGCCAGCAGCCAAGTGTGGGACAGCTACACAGATACGCAGTATTTT. This sequence encodes CASSQVWDSYTDTQYF.

This clone has just one count. This rearrangement joins TRBV5-4 to TRBJ2-5; D perhaps matches TRBD2 (6 bases). In germline, CDR1 is SGHNT, CDR2 YYREEE (reference sequence). This CDR3 contains 14 residues. V dropped 0 bases and J dropped 5 bases, with 11 bases sitting between them. CDR3 residues: CASSLGGVGETQYF. CDR3 coding DNA: TGTGCCAGCAGCTTGGGGGGGGTCGGGGAGACCCAGTACTTC.

This clone has just one count. The chain recombines TRBV19 with TRBJ1-2; 7 bases match TRBD1. CDR1 is LNHDA and CDR2 is SQIVND in the germline V gene (reference sequence). The trim removed 5 bases at V and 5 bases at J, leaving 11 bases unmatched. The CDR3 extends over 15 amino acids. The CDR3 region is CASSLGTEKFYGYTF. The CDR3 DNA sequence: TGTGCCAGTAGTCTAGGGACAGAAAAGTTTTATGGCTACACCTTC.

Here the CDR3 reads CASSMGTLETQYF. The CDR3 DNA is TGTGCCAGTAGTATGGGGACTTTAGAGACCCAGTACTTC. This chain uses TRBV19 with TRBJ2-5; weak D call: TRBD2 (6 bases). The V end lost 3 bases, the J end lost 4 bases, and 9 bases lay between the germline ends. Germline CDR1 is LNHDA and CDR2 is SQIVND (reference sequence). CDR3 size: 13 residues. The whole variable domain, remainder taken from reference TRBV19 and TRBJ2-5, is DGGITQSPKYLFRKEGQNVTLSCEQNLNHDAMYWYRQDPGQGLRLIYYSQIVNDFQKGDIAEGYSVSREKKESFPLTVTSAQKNPTAFYLCASSMGTLETQYFGPGTRLLVL.

DNA for the CDR3: TGTGCCAGCAGCGTACCGGGGGTGGGTGAAAAACTGTTTTTT. Its translation: CASSVPGVGEKLFF. The V gene is TRBV9, the J gene TRBJ1-4; weak D call: TRBD1 (5 bases). This CDR3 contains 14 residues. The V end was cut by 1 base, the J end by 7 bases, with 11 bases between. CDR1 SGDLS and CDR2 YYNGEE come from the germline V gene.

V usage is TRBV7-2 and J usage is TRBJ2-2; 7 nucleotides agree with TRBD2. After removal of 1 base from V and 7 bases from J, the junction contained 3 bases not matched to a gene. Germline values: CDR1 SGHTA, CDR2 FQGNSA. CDR3 size: 14 residues. This CDR3 is CASSLGGSVGELFF. The DNA of the CDR3 is TGTGCCAGCAGCTTAGGCGGGAGTGTCGGGGAGCTGTTTTTT.

CDR3 in amino acids: CASSPPASGRGETQYF. CDR3 nucleotide sequence: TGCGCCAGCAGCCCTCCAGCTAGCGGGAGGGGGGAGACCCAGTACTTC. The chain employs TRBV4-1 and TRBJ2-5, with 12 nucleotides matching TRBD2. Germline V gives CDR1 MGHRA, CDR2 YSYEKL. CDR3 length: 16 residues. V gave up 4 bases and J gave up 5 bases; unmatched junction bases: 8.

The chain combines TRBV14 with TRBJ2-5, with 9 bases identical to TRBD2. J was trimmed by 3 bases and V by 5 bases; bases with no gene match: 16. Per germline, CDR1 SGHDN and CDR2 FVKESK. CDR3 length: 18 amino acids. For the CDR3, the DNA is TGTGCCAGCAGCACCCGACTAGCGGACTATCCCAACGAAGAGACCCAGTACTTC. It encodes CASSTRLADYPNEETQYF.

The chain couples TRBV6-1 to TRBJ2-3; TRBD2 matches at 10 bases. The CDR3 has 17 residues. CDR1 is MNHNS, CDR2 SASEGT, per germline. V was clipped by 4 bases and J by 3 bases; unmatched bases: 10. The CDR3 coding sequence is TGTGCCAGCAGTGCCGGGACTAGCGTAGGTGGTACAGATACGCAGTATTTT. It translates to CASSAGTSVGGTDTQYF.